Shown below are 8 T cell receptor beta chains from a single sample sequenced in a study of T cell clones after liver transplantation. Repertoires were generated with immunoSEQ multiplex PCR, while TCRdb's copy carries only in-frame clones and drops some. The sample lists around 35,000 clones, over 85% occurring once. The material sequenced was CD8+ T cells from blood, taken 12 months after liver transplant. Receptor source: a human patient who received a liver transplant. Certain T cells may be donor cells from the graft.

The genes are TRBV6-5 and TRBJ2-7; D possibly corresponds to TRBD1 (6 bases). The CDR3 totals 13 residues. The V gene's germline CDR1 is MNHEY and CDR2 SVGAGI. V gave up 4 bases and J gave up 6 bases, with 13 bases separating them. CDR3 nucleotides: TGTGCCAGCAGTTCCCACAGGGCTGGCGAGCAGTACTTC. Translating it yields CASSSHRAGEQYF.

V usage is TRBV14 and J usage is TRBJ2-7; tentative D call: TRBD1 (6 bases). The ends were cut back, 5 bases at V and 0 bases at J, with 11 bases in the middle. This CDR3 spans 14 amino acids. Per the germline V gene, CDR1 is SGHDN and CDR2 is FVKESK. For the CDR3, the DNA is TGTGCCAGCAGCAGACAGGTACGCTCCTACGAGCAGTACTTC. Protein product: CASSRQVRSYEQYF.

The rearrangement joins TRBV19 to TRBJ2-1; tentatively, D is TRBD2 (6 bases). The CDR3 is 17 amino acids. Per the germline V gene, CDR1 is LNHDA and CDR2 is SQIVND (reference sequence). V was trimmed by 3 bases and J by 2 bases, leaving 17 bases between them. In nucleotides, the CDR3 is TGTGCCAGTAGTATGCCCAAGCGGGTAGAAACCTACAATGAGCAGTTCTTC. It is translated as CASSMPKRVETYNEQFF.

This chain joins TRBV5-5 and TRBJ1-1, with no clear D. CDR1 and CDR2 (germline): SGHKS, YYEKEE (reference sequence). This CDR3 region has 13 residues. Trimming took 2 bases from V and 0 from J, leaving 5 bases between them. Here the CDR3 DNA reads TGTGCCAGCAGCTTTGAGTTGAACACTGAAGCTTTCTTT. This translates into CASSFELNTEAFF.

This sequence joins TRBV5-6 and TRBJ2-1; TRBD1 matches 7 bases. There are 13 residues in the CDR3. J gave up 6 bases and V 6 bases, and 6 bases lay outside the gene matches. Germline V gene sequence: CDR1 SGHDT, CDR2 YYEEEE. The CDR3 coding sequence is TGTGCCAGCACTCCCCCAGGGGGCAATGAGCAGTTCTTC. It is translated as CASTPPGGNEQFF.

The CDR3 bases are TGTGCCAGCAGCCGAGGGGGGGAAGAGACCCAGTACTTC. It codes for CASSRGGEETQYF. V gene TRBV7-9 combines with J gene TRBJ2-5; the D gene is possibly TRBD2 (7 bases). The CDR3 length is 13 residues. Trimming took 5 bases from V and 3 from J, leaving 10 bases between them. Germline CDR1 reads SEHNR; CDR2 reads FQNEAQ (reference sequence).

The chain recombines TRBV7-6 with TRBJ2-2; 8 positions match TRBD2. CDR1 and CDR2 (germline): SGHVS, FNYEAQ. V shed 1 base and J 6 bases; nucleotides not matched to a gene: 7. The CDR3 is 16 amino acids. The CDR3 region is CASSLEGLDLAGELFF. The CDR3 nucleotides read TGTGCCAGCAGCTTAGAGGGACTAGATTTGGCCGGGGAGCTGTTTTTT.

CDR3 nucleotides: TGTGCCAGCACCCACGAGCCCAGGGGGCACGGCTACACCTTC. Its protein product is CASTHEPRGHGYTF. The V call is TRBV27, the J call TRBJ1-2; 8 nucleotides line up with TRBD1. V lost 7 bases, J lost 8 bases, and 12 bases stayed unmatched. Germline V lookup: CDR1 MNHEY, CDR2 SMNVEV (reference sequence). This CDR3 is 14 amino acids long.